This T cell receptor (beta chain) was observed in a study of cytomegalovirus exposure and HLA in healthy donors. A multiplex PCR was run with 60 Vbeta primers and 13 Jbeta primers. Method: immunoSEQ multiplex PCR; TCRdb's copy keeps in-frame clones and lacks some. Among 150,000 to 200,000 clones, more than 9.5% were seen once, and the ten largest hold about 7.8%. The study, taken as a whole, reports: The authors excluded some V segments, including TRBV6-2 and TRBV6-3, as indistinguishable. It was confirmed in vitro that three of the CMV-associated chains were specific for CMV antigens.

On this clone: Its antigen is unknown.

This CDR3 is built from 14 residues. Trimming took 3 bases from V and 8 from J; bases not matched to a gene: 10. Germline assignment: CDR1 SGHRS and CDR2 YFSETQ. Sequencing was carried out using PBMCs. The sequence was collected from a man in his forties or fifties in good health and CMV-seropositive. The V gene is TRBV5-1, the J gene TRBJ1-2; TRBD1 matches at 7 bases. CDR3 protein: CASSSSDREDGYTF. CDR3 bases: TGCGCCAGCAGCTCAAGTGACAGGGAGGACGGCTACACCTTC.